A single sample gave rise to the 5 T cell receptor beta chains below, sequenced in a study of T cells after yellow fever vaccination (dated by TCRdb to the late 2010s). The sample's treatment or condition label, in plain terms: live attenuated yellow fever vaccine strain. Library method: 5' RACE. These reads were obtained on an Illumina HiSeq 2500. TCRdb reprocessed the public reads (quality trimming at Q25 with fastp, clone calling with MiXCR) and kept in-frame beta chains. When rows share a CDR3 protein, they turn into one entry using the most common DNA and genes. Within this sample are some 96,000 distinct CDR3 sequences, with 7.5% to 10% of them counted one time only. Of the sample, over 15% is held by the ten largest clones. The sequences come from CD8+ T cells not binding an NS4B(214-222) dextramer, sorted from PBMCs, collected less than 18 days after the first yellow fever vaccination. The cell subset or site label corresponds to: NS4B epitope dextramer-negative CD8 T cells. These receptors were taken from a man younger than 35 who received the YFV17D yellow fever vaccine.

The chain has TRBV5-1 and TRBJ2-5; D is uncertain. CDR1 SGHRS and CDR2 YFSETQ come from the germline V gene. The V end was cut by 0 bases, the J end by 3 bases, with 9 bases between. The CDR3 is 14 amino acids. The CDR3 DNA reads TGCGCCAGCAGCTTGGTTGCTGACGAAGAGACCCAGTACTTC. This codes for CASSLVADEETQYF.

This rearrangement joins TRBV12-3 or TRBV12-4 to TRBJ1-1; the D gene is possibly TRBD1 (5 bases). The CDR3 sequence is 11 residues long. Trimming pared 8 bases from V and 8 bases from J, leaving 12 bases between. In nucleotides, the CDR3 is TGTGCCAGCTCCTTGGGGCAGGAAGCTTTCTTT. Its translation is CASSLGQEAFF.

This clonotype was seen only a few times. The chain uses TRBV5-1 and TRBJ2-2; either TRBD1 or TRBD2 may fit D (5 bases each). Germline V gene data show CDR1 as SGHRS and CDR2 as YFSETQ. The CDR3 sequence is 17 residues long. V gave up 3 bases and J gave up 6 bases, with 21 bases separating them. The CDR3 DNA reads TGCGCCAGCAGCTGGTCGACCGGGACGTTATTCGCCGGGGAGCTGTTTTTT. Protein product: CASSWSTGTLFAGELFF.

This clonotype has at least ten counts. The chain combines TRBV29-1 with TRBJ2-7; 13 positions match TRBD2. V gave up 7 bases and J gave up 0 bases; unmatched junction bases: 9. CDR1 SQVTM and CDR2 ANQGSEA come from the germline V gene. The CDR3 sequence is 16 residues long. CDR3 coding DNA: TGCAGCGCACGACTAGCGGGGGGCCAAGCCTCCTACGAGCAGTACTTC. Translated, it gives CSARLAGGQASYEQYF.

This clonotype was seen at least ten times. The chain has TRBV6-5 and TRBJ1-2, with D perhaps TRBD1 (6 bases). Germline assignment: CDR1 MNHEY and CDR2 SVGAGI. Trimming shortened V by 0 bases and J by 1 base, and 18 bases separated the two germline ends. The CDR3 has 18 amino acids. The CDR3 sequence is CASSYSRGGQGLNYGYTF. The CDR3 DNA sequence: TGTGCCAGCAGTTACTCGAGGGGGGGGCAGGGACTTAACTATGGCTACACCTTC.